The 24 T cell receptor beta chains presented below share a single source sample, sequenced in a study of shared clonotypes between healthy human individuals. TCRdb's copy holds only in-frame clones and misses some; the assay was immunoSEQ multiplex PCR. The sample contains 1 million to 1.3 million clones, 70% to 80% of which appear only once. Sequencing used memory CD4+ T cells from PBMCs. Subset indicated: CD45RA-negative fraction. The receptors were sampled from a man aged 18 to 30 in good health. Some clones in this sample may be carry-over from other donors' samples.

The chain employs TRBV5-8 and TRBJ1-5, with D unresolved. Deletions cut 4 bases from V and 1 base from J, with 15 bases between. The germline V gene encodes CDR1 SGHTS and CDR2 YDEGEE. CDR3 size: 16 residues. This chain's CDR3 is CASSRARGGSNQPQHF. The CDR3 bases are TGTGCCAGCAGCCGGGCCCGAGGAGGGAGCAATCAGCCCCAGCATTTT.

This clone was detected ten times or more. The chain links TRBV6-4 to TRBJ1-2, with D perhaps matching TRBD1 (5 bases). This CDR3 contains 14 residues. The germline V gene has CDR1 MRHNA and CDR2 SNTAGT. V was shortened by 4 bases and J by 5 bases, with 14 bases between the two germline ends. DNA of the CDR3: TGTGCCAGCAGTGCAGGGAGGCAGGAGTATGGCTACACCTTC. Its protein product is CASSAGRQEYGYTF.

Comment on this clone: Relative to the germline gene, one junction end is altered; a read error may explain this. J is TRBJ2-7 and V is TRBV7-2, with D perhaps matching TRBD1 (5 bases). The CDR3 has 15 residues. Germline V CDR1 and CDR2: SGHTA, FQGNSA. CDR3 nucleotides: TGTGCCAGCAGCCTCCAGGGCCGACAAAACTACGGGCAGTACTTC. This gives the protein CASSLQGRQNYGQYF. The full variable domain, rest sourced from reference TRBV7-2 and TRBJ2-7, is GAGVSQSPSNKVTEKGKDVELRCDPISGHTALYWYRQSLGQGLEFLIYFQGNSAPDKSGLPSDRFSAERTGGSVSTLTIQRTQQEDSAVYLCASSLQGRQNYGQYFGPGTRLTVT.

The chain recombines TRBV5-1 with TRBJ2-7; 7 nucleotides match TRBD2. After removal of 4 bases from V and 3 bases from J, the junction contained 13 bases not matched to a gene. This CDR3 region has 16 residues. Germline assignment: CDR1 SGHRS and CDR2 YFSETQ. The CDR3 protein is CASSGGIGAGVYEQYF. The CDR3 DNA reads TGCGCCAGCAGCGGAGGGATCGGGGCGGGAGTCTACGAGCAGTACTTC.

The chain joins TRBV9 to TRBJ2-7, with D unresolved. The V end was cut by 0 bases, the J end by 7 bases, with 17 bases between. Germline V CDR1 and CDR2: SGDLS, YYNGEE. This CDR3 spans 15 amino acids. Written as DNA, the CDR3 is TGTGCCAGCAGCGTAGTAAGTCAGGCCGGCGGTGAGCAGTACTTC. Translating gives CASSVVSQAGGEQYF.

The chain uses TRBV5-6 and TRBJ1-2; 8 positions agree with TRBD1. The junction had 4 bases not matched to a gene; V was cut back by 3 bases and J by 6 bases. Germline V gives CDR1 SGHDT, CDR2 YYEEEE. This CDR3 has 13 amino acids. In nucleotides, the CDR3 is TGTGCCAGCAGCTCCAGGGGGCGCGATGGCTACACCTTC. Its protein is CASSSRGRDGYTF.

The sample holds one count of this clone. The rearrangement uses TRBV5-1 and TRBJ1-1; no definite D call. The CDR3 runs to 13 residues. Trimming left V 4 bases short and J 0 bases short, with 7 bases between. Germline V gives CDR1 SGHRS, CDR2 YFSETQ. CDR3 loop: CASSPIMNTEAFF. CDR3 sequence (DNA): TGCGCCAGCAGCCCGATCATGAACACTGAAGCTTTCTTT.

V is TRBV4-1 and J is TRBJ2-7; 7 nucleotides agree with TRBD2. The ends lost 8 bases at V and 0 bases at J; junction bases unmatched: 22. CDR1 and CDR2 from the germline V gene are MGHRA and YSYEKL. The CDR3 is made up of 19 amino acids. CDR3 bases: TGCGCCAGCTCGCCACAAGACAGAGGGAGGGCCCCTCACTCCTACGAGCAGTACTTC. Protein: CASSPQDRGRAPHSYEQYF.

V usage is TRBV6-1 and J usage is TRBJ1-5, with D maybe TRBD1 (6 bases). V dropped 4 bases and J dropped 7 bases, with 14 bases sitting between them. Germline loops: CDR1 MNHNS, CDR2 SASEGT. This CDR3 is built from 14 residues. The CDR3 DNA reads TGTGCCAGCAGTGTATCGGGGGCGAACCAGCCCCAGCATTTT. The encoded protein is CASSVSGANQPQHF.

The chain recombines TRBV19 with TRBJ1-5; D perhaps matches TRBD1 (5 bases). The CDR3 has 16 residues. Germline V CDR1 and CDR2: LNHDA, SQIVND (reference sequence). V was shortened by 5 bases and J by 6 bases, with 20 bases between the two germline ends. CDR3 sequence: CASSRAGRARSQPQHF. The CDR3 coding sequence is TGTGCCAGTAGTCGGGCAGGCAGGGCGAGGAGTCAGCCCCAGCATTTT.

In this sample, this clone turned up once. The chain links TRBV4-1 to TRBJ1-5; D is unclear. Germline values: CDR1 MGHRA, CDR2 YSYEKL. There are 16 residues in the CDR3. Trimming removed 0 bases at V and 7 bases at J, with 16 bases between. The CDR3 nucleotides read TGCGCCAGCAGCCAAGAACCGGGTGGCGAGCGACAGCCCCAGCATTTT. It specifies CASSQEPGGERQPQHF.

This chain connects TRBV10-3 to TRBJ1-1; 8 nucleotides agree with TRBD1. CDR1 and CDR2 (germline): ENHRY, SYGVKD. The CDR3 sequence is 13 residues long. V gave up 6 bases and J gave up 2 bases; unmatched junction bases: 2. In nucleotides, the CDR3 is TGTGCCATCAGCCCAGGGGGCAACACTGAAGCTTTCTTT. Translation: CAISPGGNTEAFF.

The J gene is TRBJ1-3, the V gene TRBV28, with D perhaps matching TRBD1 (6 bases). The V gene lost 3 bases and the J gene lost 1 base, with 13 bases spanning the gap. This CDR3 spans 16 amino acids. Germline lookup yields CDR1 MDHEN and CDR2 SYDVKM. The CDR3 here is CASSFRRGVSGNTIYF. In DNA form, the CDR3 reads TGTGCCAGCAGTTTTCGTAGGGGGGTATCTGGAAACACCATATATTTT.

The gene calls are TRBV5-1 and TRBJ2-3; D possibly matches TRBD1 or TRBD2 (5 bases each). This CDR3 comprises 16 residues. V was shortened by 3 bases and J by 3 bases, with 17 bases between the two germline ends. Looked up from germline, CDR1 is SGHRS and CDR2 is YFSETQ. CDR3 nucleotide sequence: TGCGCCAGCAGCTCGGGACGGGAAAAGAATACAGATACGCAGTATTTT. Its protein product is CASSSGREKNTDTQYF.

As to this clone: The sample carries other DNA sequences with the same CDR3. This chain links TRBV5-1 with TRBJ1-1, with D unresolved. The CDR3 runs 14 residues. CDR1 SGHRS and CDR2 YFSETQ come from the germline V gene. Trimming pared 0 bases from V and 4 bases from J, leaving 10 bases between. The CDR3 loop reads CASSLGTGGTEAFF. CDR3 DNA sequence: TGCGCCAGCAGCTTGGGTACGGGCGGCACTGAAGCTTTCTTT.

This clone has a count of ten or more. The chain has TRBV27 and TRBJ2-1; 8 bases match TRBD2. Per germline, CDR1 MNHEY and CDR2 SMNVEV (reference sequence). Trimming took 2 bases from V and 1 from J; bases not matched to a gene: 1. The CDR3 is made up of 15 amino acids. The DNA of the CDR3 is TGTGCCAGCAGTTTACGGGGGGGGTCCTACAATGAGCAGTTCTTC. The encoded protein is CASSLRGGSYNEQFF.

The V and J genes are TRBV29-1 and TRBJ2-5; no clear D gene. The closer fit of TRBJ2-7 to the DNA end suggests the J call may be wrong. The CDR3 is 18 residues long. Germline V gives CDR1 SQVTM, CDR2 ANQGSEA. Here the CDR3 reads CSVSERWPKDGTSYEQYF. The CDR3 DNA is TGCAGCGTTTCCGAGCGCTGGCCCAAAGACGGAACTTCCTACGAGCAGTACTTC.

This clone was picked up a small number of times. This chain connects TRBV5-4 to TRBJ2-5, with D perhaps given as TRBD1 or TRBD2 (6 bases each). The CDR3 extends over 15 amino acids. CDR1 SGHNT and CDR2 YYREEE come from the germline V gene (reference sequence). V dropped 4 bases and J dropped 5 bases, with 18 bases sitting between them. CDR3 sequence (DNA): TGTGCCAGCAGCGCCTTGTGGGGGGCTGACGAGACCCAGTACTTC. Translation: CASSALWGADETQYF. Looking up the rest from reference TRBV5-4 and TRBJ2-5 gives the full variable domain: ETGVTQSPTHLIKTRGQQVTLRCSSQSGHNTVSWYQQALGQGPQFIFQYYREEENGRGNFPPRFSGLQFPNYSSELNVNALELDDSALYLCASSALWGADETQYFGPGTRLLVL.

This chain joins TRBV28 and TRBJ1-2; 8 positions match TRBD1. The germline gives CDR1 MDHEN, CDR2 SYDVKM. Trimming removed 6 bases from V and 4 bases from J; junction bases left unmatched: 10. The CDR3 length is 15 residues. CDR3 in amino acids: CASRPTGTGVYGYTF. The CDR3 DNA sequence: TGTGCCAGCAGACCCACCGGGACAGGCGTCTATGGCTACACCTTC.

J is TRBJ2-2 and V is TRBV5-1; D assignment may be TRBD1 or TRBD2 (5 bases each). The CDR3 sequence is 15 residues long. Germline V CDR1 and CDR2: SGHRS, YFSETQ. The V end lost 5 bases, the J end lost 3 bases, and 14 bases lay between the germline ends. In DNA form, the CDR3 reads TGCGCCAGCAGACACCGGGACCGAGACACCGGGGAGCTGTTTTTT. It yields the protein CASRHRDRDTGELFF.

This clone was counted once. The chain recombines TRBV28 with TRBJ1-6; TRBD1 agrees at 10 bases. The CDR3 sequence is 14 residues long. Germline assignment: CDR1 MDHEN and CDR2 SYDVKM. V lost 5 bases and J lost 10; bases outside the gene matches: 5. The CDR3 sequence: CASSLGQGMSPLHF. The CDR3 DNA sequence: TGTGCCAGCAGTCTGGGACAGGGGATGTCACCCCTCCACTTT. The whole variable domain, remainder taken from reference TRBV28 and TRBJ1-6, is DVKVTQSSRYLVKRTGEKVFLECVQDMDHENMFWYRQDPGLGLRLIYFSYDVKMKEKGDIPEGYSVSREKKERFSLILESASTNQTSMYLCASSLGQGMSPLHFGNGTRLTVT.

The chain couples TRBV7-9 to TRBJ1-3, with D possibly matching TRBD1 (5 bases). CDR1 and CDR2 (germline): SEHNR, FQNEAQ (reference sequence). V was cut by 1 base and J by 0 bases, with 7 bases left in between. CDR3 size: 15 residues. The CDR3: CASSLGGSSGNTIYF. The CDR3 DNA reads TGTGCCAGCAGCTTAGGGGGCAGCTCTGGAAACACCATATATTTT.

This sequence joins TRBV6-1 and TRBJ1-1; D might be TRBD1 (6 bases). Germline V gene data show CDR1 as MNHNS and CDR2 as SASEGT. This CDR3 is 15 amino acids long. Trimming took off 3 bases at V and 1 base at J, with 12 bases between the two ends. The CDR3 sequence is CASSDFVGANTEAFF. In DNA, the CDR3 is TGTGCCAGCAGTGATTTCGTGGGGGCGAACACTGAAGCTTTCTTT.

For this clone: The DNA is left out, because the CDR3 cannot be placed on it with certainty; the CDR3 is given as TCRdb lists it. This CDR3 reads CASSHPWGSGANVLTF. This chain links TRBV21-1 with TRBJ2-6. TRBV21-1 is a documented pseudogene. A total of 16 residues make up the CDR3, ends included.